Reported below is one TCR beta chain. Antigen specificity is unknown. It was genomic DNA that served as the template for profiling TCR beta VDJ and CDR3. MiXCR, applied by TCRdb to the reads, yields one record per CDR3 protein. The table records tens of thousands of distinct CDR3 sequences, about three quarters of them present only once. The sample comes from a study of CD8+CD57+ T cells in acquired aplastic anemia. Study conclusions and caveats: The number of CD8+ CDR3 sequences shared by patients and controls was approximately 30.

This CDR3 comprises 16 residues. V shed 1 base and J shed 4 bases, with 16 bases lying between them. CDR1 and CDR2 (germline): LNHNV, YYDKDF (reference sequence). An expansion of CD8+CD57+ cells by flow cytometry had been shown in patients chosen for sequencing. Among the patients, all had severe acquired aplastic anemia. None of the patients had been given any therapy when their blood was sampled. The sequencing sample was made of sorted CD4+, CD8+, or CD8+CD57+ T cells (not recorded which) from PBMCs. The chain joins TRBV15 to TRBJ2-5; D unclear. The receptor comes from a human donor with aplastic anemia. In DNA, the CDR3 is TGTGCCACCAGCAGAGGGGGTATAGACGGCCCAGAGACCCAGTACTTC. Protein product: CATSRGGIDGPETQYF.